This TCR beta chain was sequenced for a study of shared clonotypes between healthy human individuals. As to this clone: Its antigen is currently unknown.

The CDR3 length is 14 residues. Per the germline V gene, CDR1 is WSHSY and CDR2 is SAAADI. V gave up 0 bases and J gave up 4 bases, with 7 bases separating them. Points from the study as a whole: Blood was the only sampled material, and tissue repertoires likely differ.

The protocol was immunoSEQ multiplex PCR, while the TCRdb copy is restricted to in-frame clones and leaves out a portion. The sample consists of a few hundred thousand clones, 95% to 98% of them appearing once. The chain combines TRBV10-2 with TRBJ1-5; TRBD1 is a possible D gene (5 bases). Sequencing was carried out using naive CD4+ T cells sorted from blood. Subset reported: CD45RA+ positively selected. This clonotype was sampled from a woman in her twenties or thirties in good health. The CDR3 region is CASSESGGNQPQHF. CDR3 nucleotides: TGCGCCAGCAGTGAGTCGGGGGGGAATCAGCCCCAGCATTTT.